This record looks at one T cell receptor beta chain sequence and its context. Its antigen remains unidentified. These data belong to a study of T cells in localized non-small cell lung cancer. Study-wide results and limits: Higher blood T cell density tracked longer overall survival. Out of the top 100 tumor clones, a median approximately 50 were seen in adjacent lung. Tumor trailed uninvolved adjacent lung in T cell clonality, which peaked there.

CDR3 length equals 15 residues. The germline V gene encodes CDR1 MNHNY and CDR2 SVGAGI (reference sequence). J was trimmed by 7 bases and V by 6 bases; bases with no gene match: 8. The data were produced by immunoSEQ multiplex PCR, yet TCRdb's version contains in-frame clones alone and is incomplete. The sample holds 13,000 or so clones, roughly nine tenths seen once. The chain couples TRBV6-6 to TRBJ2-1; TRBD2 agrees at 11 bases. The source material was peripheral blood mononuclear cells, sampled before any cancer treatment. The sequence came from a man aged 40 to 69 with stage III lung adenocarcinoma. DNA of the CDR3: TGTGCCAGCAGCCGAACTAGCGGGAGAAGGAATGAGCAGTTCTTC. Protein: CASSRTSGRRNEQFF.